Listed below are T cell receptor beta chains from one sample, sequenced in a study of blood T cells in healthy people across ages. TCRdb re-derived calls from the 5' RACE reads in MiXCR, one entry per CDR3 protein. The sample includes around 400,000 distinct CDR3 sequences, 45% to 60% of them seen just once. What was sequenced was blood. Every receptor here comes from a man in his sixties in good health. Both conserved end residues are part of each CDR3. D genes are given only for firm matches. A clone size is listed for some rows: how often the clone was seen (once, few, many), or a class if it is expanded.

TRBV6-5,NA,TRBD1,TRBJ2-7,TGTGCCAGCAGTTACTCAACAGGGGCACGCGAGCAGTACTTC,CASSYSTGAREQYF
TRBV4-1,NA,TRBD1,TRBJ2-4,TGCGCCAGCAGCCGCGGACAGGGGCTGGACATTCAGTACTTC,CASSRGQGLDIQYF
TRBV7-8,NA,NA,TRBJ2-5,TGTGCCAGCAGCCCATATCTGGGATCCCAAGAGACCCAGTACTTC,CASSPYLGSQETQYF
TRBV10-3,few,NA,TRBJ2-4,TGTGCCATCAGCCCCAGTTCCGGGGGCCTAGCCAAAAACATTCAGTACTTC,CAISPSSGGLAKNIQYF
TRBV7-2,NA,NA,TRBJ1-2,TGTGCCAGCAGCTTTGGAACAGCCTCATATGGCTACACCTTC,CASSFGTASYGYTF
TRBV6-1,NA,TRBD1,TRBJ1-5,TGTGCCAGCAGTGGGATGACAGGGAGGGATCAGCCCCAGCATTTT,CASSGMTGRDQPQHF
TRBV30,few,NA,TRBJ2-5,TGTGCCTGGAATTCAGGGGCTCAAGAGACCCAGTACTTC,CAWNSGAQETQYF
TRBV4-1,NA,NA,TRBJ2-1,TGCGCCAGCAGCCAAGATACGGCAGCCGCCTACAATGAGCAGTTCTTC,CASSQDTAAAYNEQFF
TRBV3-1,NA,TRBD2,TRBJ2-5,TGTGCCAGCAGCCAAGGTTGGACTAGCGGGCCCCAAGAGACCCAGTACTTC,CASSQGWTSGPQETQYF
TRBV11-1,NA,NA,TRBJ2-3,TGTGCCAGCAGCTTTAGGGGAGGTAGTACGCAGTATTTT,CASSFRGGSTQYF
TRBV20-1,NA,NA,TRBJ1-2,TGCAGTTGTAGATCGGCTAACTATGGCTACACCTTC,CSCRSANYGYTF
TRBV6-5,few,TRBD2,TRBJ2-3,TGTGCCAGCAGTGAAATACTAGCGACAGATACGCAGTATTTT,CASSEILATDTQYF